Listed below are T cell receptor beta chains from one sample, sequenced in a study of T-cell reconstitution after alpha-beta-depleted transplantation in children. TCRdb recomputed calls from the PCR reads with MiXCR, one row per CDR3 protein. The sample gives about 300,000 distinct CDR3 sequences, 10% of which show up once; approximately 7% is in the top ten. This specimen was PBMCs, taken before TCRalphabeta/CD19-depleted stem cell transplant. All receptors come from a boy less than two years old with acute myeloid leukemia, due to receive a stem cell transplant. Each CDR3 is given with its conserved first and last residue. A D gene is named only where the DNA matches it firmly. The listing skips clone size in some rows; elsewhere it reads once, few, many or a size class.

cdr3_nt cdr3_aa d_call j_call clone_size v_call
TGTGCCACCAGTGATTACGACAGGACAGATACGCAGTATTTT CATSDYDRTDTQYF NA TRBJ2-3 many TRBV24-1
TGTGCCAGCAGCCCCCAATCCTACGAGCAGTACTTC CASSPQSYEQYF NA TRBJ2-7 many TRBV7-9
TGTGCCAGCAGTGACAGCTACGAGCAGTACTTC CASSDSYEQYF NA TRBJ2-7 many TRBV7-9
TGCGCCAGCAGGGAGACAGGGGTTGGAGAGACCCAGTACTTC CASRETGVGETQYF TRBD1 TRBJ2-5 NA TRBV10-2
TGTGCCAGCAGTTCCCGGACAGGGGCGTCCGGGGAGCTGTTTTTT CASSSRTGASGELFF TRBD1 TRBJ2-2 many TRBV12-3/TRBV12-4
TGTGCCAGCAGTTTTTCGGACAGGGGAAATCAGCCCCAGCATTTT CASSFSDRGNQPQHF TRBD1 TRBJ1-5 many TRBV12-3/TRBV12-4
TGCAGCGTCGAGGGGCCAGGGGACACCTTC CSVEGPGDTF NA TRBJ1-2 NA TRBV29-1
TGTGCCAGCAGCGTCTCGGGACAGGAAGGCTCTGGCTACACCTTC CASSVSGQEGSGYTF TRBD1 TRBJ1-2 many TRBV9
TGTGCCGGCGGGACTAGCGGGCGGAACACCGGGGAGCTGTTTTTT CAGGTSGRNTGELFF TRBD2 TRBJ2-2 many TRBV12-3/TRBV12-4
TGTGCCAGCAGTCAAGAGGGCTCCTACGAGCAGTACTTC CASSQEGSYEQYF NA TRBJ2-7 NA TRBV4-2
TGTGCCAGCTCACCACAATCGACCTACAATGAGCAGTTCTTC CASSPQSTYNEQFF NA TRBJ2-1 many TRBV18
TGTGCCAGCAGTCCCTGGGGACAGCTCCTAGCCAAAAACATTCAGTACTTC CASSPWGQLLAKNIQYF TRBD1 TRBJ2-4 many TRBV28
TGTGCCAGCAGTTTAGTGGGCCGAACCGGGAATGAAAAACTGTTTTTT CASSLVGRTGNEKLFF NA TRBJ1-4 many TRBV12-3/TRBV12-4
TGTGCCAGCAGCCCCCAGGGGTTCCCCTACGAGCAGTACTTC CASSPQGFPYEQYF NA TRBJ2-7 many TRBV9